The T cell receptor (beta chain) under discussion was sequenced for a study of blood T cell repertoires in COVID-19. This CDR3 spans 12 amino acids. The germline CDR1 and CDR2 sequences are ENHRY and SYGVKD. V lost 10 bases to trimming and J lost 6 bases; unmatched junction nucleotides: 9. Some clones are missing from TCRdb's copy, which holds only in-frame ones; the method was immunoSEQ multiplex PCR. The repertoire holds fewer than 250,000 clones, with approximately 85% as singletons. Donors of Cohort 3 who recovered were those that had two negative PCRs, clearance, or symptom resolution. Sequences were obtained from PBMCs or T cells enriched from blood (not recorded which). J is TRBJ2-7 and V is TRBV10-3; 7 nucleotides line up with TRBD1. The sequence derives from a woman between 50 and 59 years old who had recovered from COVID-19. The CDR3 loop is CATLSRDSEQYF. As DNA, the CDR3 is TGTGCCACCTTAAGCCGGGACAGCGAGCAGTACTTC.